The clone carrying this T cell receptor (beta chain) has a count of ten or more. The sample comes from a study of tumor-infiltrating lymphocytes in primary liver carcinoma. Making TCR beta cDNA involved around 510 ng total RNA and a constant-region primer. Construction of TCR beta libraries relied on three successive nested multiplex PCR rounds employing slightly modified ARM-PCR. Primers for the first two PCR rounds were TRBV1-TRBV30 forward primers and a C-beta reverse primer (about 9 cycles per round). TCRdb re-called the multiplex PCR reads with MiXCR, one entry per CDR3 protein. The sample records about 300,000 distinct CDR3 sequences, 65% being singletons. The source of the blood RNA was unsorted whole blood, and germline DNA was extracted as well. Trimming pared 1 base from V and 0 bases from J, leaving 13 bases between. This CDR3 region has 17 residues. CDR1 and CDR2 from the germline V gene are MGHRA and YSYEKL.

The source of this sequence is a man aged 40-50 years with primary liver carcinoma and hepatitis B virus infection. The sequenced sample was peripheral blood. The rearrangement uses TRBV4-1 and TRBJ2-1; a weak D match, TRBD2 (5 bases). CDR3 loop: CASSQGTRGLSYNEQFF. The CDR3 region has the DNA TGCGCCAGCAGCCAAGGGACCCGAGGACTCTCCTACAATGAGCAGTTCTTC.